Listed here are 25 T cell receptor beta chains from one sample, sequenced in a study of blood T cell repertoires in COVID-19. Libraries were prepared by immunoSEQ multiplex PCR; TCRdb keeps only in-frame clonotypes and omits some of them. The sample has approximately 220,000 clones; roughly 90% are singletons. What was sequenced was PBMCs or T cells enriched from blood (not recorded which). The receptors were sampled from a woman aged 25 to 39 with acute COVID-19.

The chain is built from TRBV28 and TRBJ1-1; D might be TRBD1 (5 bases). Germline V gives CDR1 MDHEN, CDR2 SYDVKM. V was trimmed by 3 bases and J by 3 bases, leaving 17 bases between them. There are 16 residues in the CDR3. The CDR3 protein is CASSFYSLDIYTEAFF. CDR3 bases: TGTGCCAGCAGTTTTTATAGTTTGGACATCTACACTGAAGCTTTCTTT. Complete variable domain (other parts from reference TRBV28 and TRBJ1-1): DVKVTQSSRYLVKRTGEKVFLECVQDMDHENMFWYRQDPGLGLRLIYFSYDVKMKEKGDIPEGYSVSREKKERFSLILESASTNQTSMYLCASSFYSLDIYTEAFFGQGTRLTVV.

The chain carries TRBV28 and TRBJ2-2, with 7 bases aligning to TRBD1. The CDR3 loop spans 16 amino acids. Germline V gives CDR1 MDHEN, CDR2 SYDVKM. V lost 2 bases, J lost 4 bases, and 7 bases stayed unmatched. The CDR3 DNA sequence: TGTGCCAGCAGTTTACCCCGGGACAGCTTCACCGGGGAGCTGTTTTTT. It specifies CASSLPRDSFTGELFF.

In regard to this clone: The sample holds other DNA sequences that translate to the same CDR3. CDR3 sequence reads: CASSRTGGSYNEQFF. The CDR3 region has the DNA TGTGCCAGCAGCCGCACAGGGGGGAGCTACAATGAGCAGTTCTTC. The chain employs TRBV4-2 and TRBJ2-1; 8 nucleotides line up with TRBD1. Germline lookup yields CDR1 LGHNA and CDR2 YNFKEQ. The CDR3 totals 15 residues. After removal of 4 bases from V and 3 bases from J, the junction contained 5 bases not matched to a gene.

The V and J genes are TRBV7-2 and TRBJ1-1, with D unclear. Germline V gives CDR1 SGHTA, CDR2 FQGNSA. There are 14 residues in the CDR3. The V end lost 2 bases, the J end lost 0 bases, and 7 bases lay between the germline ends. The DNA for the CDR3 is TGTGCCAGCAGCTTATTTTCTATGAACACTGAAGCTTTCTTT. This gives the protein CASSLFSMNTEAFF.

This chain uses TRBV6-5 with TRBJ1-2; maybe TRBD1 (6 bases). V lost 0 bases to trimming and J lost 3 bases, with 14 bases between them. Germline V lookup: CDR1 MNHEY, CDR2 SVGAGI. The CDR3 contains 16 residues. The CDR3 protein is CASSYSWQGSDYGYTF. The CDR3 DNA follows: TGTGCCAGCAGTTACTCCTGGCAGGGGAGTGACTATGGCTACACCTTC.

This chain uses TRBV3-1 (or the pseudogene TRBV3-2) with TRBJ2-2, with 11 positions matching TRBD2. The trim removed 6 bases at V and 4 bases at J, leaving 7 bases unmatched. There are 16 residues in the CDR3. Germline-derived CDR1 and CDR2 are LGHDT and YNNKEL (reference sequence). CDR3 region: CASSLSTSGGTGELFF. The CDR3 DNA is TGTGCCAGCAGTCTATCTACTAGCGGGGGCACCGGGGAGCTGTTTTTT.

The rearrangement uses TRBV4-3 and TRBJ1-2; tentatively, D is TRBD1 (5 bases). V gave up 1 base and J gave up 4 bases, with 22 bases separating them. This CDR3 region has 18 residues. Looked up from germline, CDR1 is LGHNA and CDR2 is YSLEER. CDR3 region: CASSQGTQEAQTLYGYTF. In DNA, the CDR3 is TGCGCCAGCAGCCAAGGGACACAAGAGGCGCAGACGCTCTATGGCTACACCTTC.

The V and J genes are TRBV29-1 and TRBJ1-1; no firm D call. The germline V gene has CDR1 SQVTM and CDR2 ANQGSEA. Trimming took off 3 bases at V and 4 bases at J, with 9 bases between the two ends. The CDR3 loop spans 12 amino acids. DNA for the CDR3: TGCAGCGTTGAGGGCGACGGCACTGAAGCTTTCTTT. Translation: CSVEGDGTEAFF.

The V and J genes are TRBV30 and TRBJ1-1; the D gene is possibly TRBD1 (5 bases). The CDR3 runs to 14 residues. Germline values: CDR1 GTSNPN, CDR2 SVGIG (reference sequence). Trimming pared 0 bases from V and 5 bases from J, leaving 13 bases between. CDR3 in amino acids: CAWSVPPQGTEAFF. CDR3 coding DNA: TGTGCCTGGAGTGTACCCCCCCAGGGAACTGAAGCTTTCTTT.

The V and J genes are TRBV7-6 and TRBJ2-1, with 8 nucleotides matching TRBD2. Germline V gene lookup returns CDR1 SGHVS and CDR2 FNYEAQ. The CDR3 sequence is 15 residues long. The ends lost 2 bases at V and 6 bases at J; junction bases unmatched: 6. CDR3 in DNA: TGTGCCAGCAGCTTACAGAGCGGGGGATCCAATGAGCAGTTCTTC. The encoded protein is CASSLQSGGSNEQFF. The complete variable domain, with remaining parts taken from reference TRBV7-6 and TRBJ2-1, reads GAGVSQSPRYKVTKRGQDVALRCDPISGHVSLYWYRQALGQGPEFLTYFNYEAQQDKSGLPNDRFSAERPEGSISTLTIQRTEQRDSAMYRCASSLQSGGSNEQFFGPGTRLTVL.

This chain uses TRBV19 with TRBJ1-1; the match to TRBD1 covers 8 bases. Germline V gene lookup returns CDR1 LNHDA and CDR2 SQIVND (reference sequence). The CDR3 spans 15 residues. The junction had 5 bases not matched to a gene; V was cut back by 4 bases and J by 1 base. The CDR3 protein is CASSKLGQANTEAFF. CDR3 in DNA: TGTGCCAGTAGTAAACTGGGACAGGCGAACACTGAAGCTTTCTTT.

The J gene is TRBJ2-7, the V gene TRBV14; unclear D gene. The V end was cut by 5 bases, the J end by 6 bases, with 11 bases between. The CDR3 loop spans 12 amino acids. Germline assignment: CDR1 SGHDN and CDR2 FVKESK. The CDR3 loop reads CASSYPGGEQYF. The CDR3 region has the DNA TGTGCCAGCAGCTATCCCGGTGGCGAGCAGTACTTC.

The gene calls are TRBV7-2 and TRBJ1-6; possibly TRBD1 for D (6 bases). CDR1 is SGHTA, CDR2 FQGNSA, per germline. Trimming pared 4 bases from V and 2 bases from J, leaving 15 bases between. The CDR3 runs to 17 residues. CDR3 protein: CASSSTGLKPYNSPLHF. The CDR3 bases are TGTGCCAGCAGCTCCACAGGGCTTAAACCCTATAATTCACCCCTCCACTTT.

The chain links TRBV28 to TRBJ1-1, with a tentative D call TRBD1 (6 bases). CDR1 is MDHEN, CDR2 SYDVKM, per germline. This CDR3 has 14 amino acids. Deletions cut 5 bases from V and 10 bases from J, with 20 bases between. The CDR3 region is CASSTTTGSRGAFF. CDR3 in DNA: TGTGCCAGCAGTACCACTACAGGGTCCCGAGGAGCTTTCTTT.

The chain links TRBV7-6 to TRBJ2-3, with 11 nucleotides matching TRBD2. V lost 4 bases to trimming and J lost 4 bases; unmatched junction nucleotides: 7. CDR1 and CDR2 from the germline V gene are SGHVS and FNYEAQ. This CDR3 spans 16 amino acids. CDR3 bases: TGTGCCAGCAGCTCAGTAGCGGGGGGGCAAGCAGATACGCAGTATTTT. As protein: CASSSVAGGQADTQYF. The full variable domain, in which reference TRBV7-6 and TRBJ2-3 provide the parts outside the CDR3, is GAGVSQSPRYKVTKRGQDVALRCDPISGHVSLYWYRQALGQGPEFLTYFNYEAQQDKSGLPNDRFSAERPEGSISTLTIQRTEQRDSAMYRCASSSVAGGQADTQYFGPGTRLTVL.

V is TRBV7-2 and J is TRBJ1-6; 7 bases map to TRBD1. Germline values: CDR1 SGHTA, CDR2 FQGNSA. V gave up 5 bases and J gave up 6 bases; unmatched junction bases: 7. There are 15 residues in the CDR3. The CDR3 sequence: CASSPSNRGNSPLHF. CDR3 bases: TGTGCCAGCAGCCCCTCTAACAGGGGTAATTCACCCCTCCACTTT.

This chain uses TRBV7-6 with TRBJ2-1; the D is unclear. CDR3 size: 17 residues. Germline loops: CDR1 SGHVS, CDR2 FNYEAQ. V was shortened by 5 bases and J by 2 bases, with 19 bases between the two germline ends. The CDR3 reads CASSPLDDGDTYNEQFF. The CDR3 DNA reads TGTGCCAGCAGCCCCCTCGATGACGGCGACACCTACAATGAGCAGTTCTTC.

Written as DNA, the CDR3 is TGTGCCACCCTAACCAGGGGGAAAGGGTCACCCCTCCACTTT. It encodes CATLTRGKGSPLHF. The V call is TRBV28, the J call TRBJ1-6; TRBD1 matches 7 bases. There are 14 residues in the CDR3. V dropped 10 bases and J dropped 10; count of bases not matched to a gene: 13. Germline values: CDR1 MDHEN, CDR2 SYDVKM.

V gene TRBV5-1 combines with J gene TRBJ2-7, with a possible D match to TRBD1 (6 bases). The CDR3 runs 12 residues. CDR1 is SGHRS and CDR2 is YFSETQ in the germline V gene. V lost 2 bases, J lost 5 bases, and 8 bases lay in between. CDR3 sequence: CASSFTGNEQYF. CDR3 in DNA: TGCGCCAGCAGCTTTACAGGGAACGAGCAGTACTTC. The complete variable domain, with remaining parts taken from reference TRBV5-1 and TRBJ2-7, reads KAGVTQTPRYLIKTRGQQVTLSCSPISGHRSVSWYQQTPGQGLQFLFEYFSETQRNKGNFPGRFSGRQFSNSRSEMNVSTLELGDSALYLCASSFTGNEQYFGPGTRLTVT.

The rearrangement links TRBV5-4 to TRBJ1-2; D might be TRBD1 (6 bases). The germline CDR1 and CDR2 sequences are SGHNT and YYREEE (reference sequence). V dropped 6 bases and J dropped 3 bases, with 15 bases sitting between them. The CDR3 is 14 residues long. The CDR3 loop is CASTGQTRDYGYTF. The CDR3, as DNA: TGTGCCAGCACGGGACAAACAAGGGACTATGGCTACACCTTC. Full variable domain (missing parts from reference TRBV5-4 and TRBJ1-2): ETGVTQSPTHLIKTRGQQVTLRCSSQSGHNTVSWYQQALGQGPQFIFQYYREEENGRGNFPPRFSGLQFPNYSSELNVNALELDDSALYLCASTGQTRDYGYTFGSGTRLTVV.

The chain couples TRBV6-1 to TRBJ1-1; D might be TRBD1 (5 bases). The germline V gene has CDR1 MNHNS and CDR2 SASEGT. CDR3 length: 13 residues. V was shortened by 1 base and J by 6 bases, with 9 bases between the two germline ends. CDR3 nucleotide sequence: TGTGCCAGCAGTGAAGGGTTGGGGCCTGAAGCTTTCTTT. Protein sequence: CASSEGLGPEAFF.

The rearrangement joins TRBV6-5 to TRBJ1-1; D not resolved. The germline V and J ends were trimmed by 7 bases and 0 bases, with 12 bases remaining between them. The CDR3 is 14 amino acids. Germline V lookup: CDR1 MNHEY, CDR2 SVGAGI. DNA of the CDR3: TGTGCCAGCACCGCACAGAATATGAACACTGAAGCTTTCTTT. It specifies CASTAQNMNTEAFF.

The V and J genes are TRBV6-5 and TRBJ1-5; 9 bases line up with TRBD1. Trimming took 6 bases from V and 7 from J; bases not matched to a gene: 4. Per germline, CDR1 MNHEY and CDR2 SVGAGI. The CDR3 is 13 residues long. CDR3 sequence (DNA): TGTGCCAGCAGAGGACAGGGGCGACAGCCCCAGCATTTT. Protein product: CASRGQGRQPQHF.

V gene TRBV10-2 combines with J gene TRBJ1-1; no clear D gene. The CDR3 is made up of 12 amino acids. Germline V gene sequence: CDR1 WSHSY, CDR2 SAAADI. Between the trimmed V and J ends, which lost 6 bases and 4 bases, there was a span of 9 bases. Here the CDR3 DNA reads TGCGCCAGCAGGTTGGGAGGCACTGAAGCTTTCTTT. This translates into CASRLGGTEAFF.

V and J are TRBV12-3 or TRBV12-4 and TRBJ1-5; D might be TRBD1 (5 bases). Between the trimmed V and J ends, which lost 6 bases and 0 bases, there was a span of 6 bases. This CDR3 is built from 13 residues. For the CDR3, the DNA is TGTGCCAGCAGGACAGATAGCAATCAGCCCCAGCATTTT. It yields the protein CASRTDSNQPQHF.